This is a list of T cell receptor beta chains from one sample in a study of blood T cell repertoires in COVID-19. Sequencing was performed with immunoSEQ multiplex PCR; in TCRdb, only in-frame clones are kept and a portion is missing. The profile covers under 200,000 clones, with less than 90% appearing a single time and 0.75% to 0.9% taken by the ten largest. The sample comprised peripheral blood. These receptors came from a woman aged 65 to 85 with acute or convalescent COVID-19. Both conserved end residues are part of each CDR3. The D gene is left open where the match is weak. Clone size is stated in some rows and not others, as once, few, many or a class when expanded.

j_call v_call clone_size d_call cdr3_aa cdr3_nt
TRBJ2-7 TRBV18 . TRBD1 CASSPLRDRLYEQYF TGTGCCAGCTCACCGCTCAGGGACAGGCTCTACGAGCAGTACTTC
TRBJ1-1 TRBV3-1/TRBV3-2 . TRBD1 CASSQSRDRGRRAEAFF TGTGCCAGCAGCCAAAGCAGGGACAGGGGGCGCCGGGCTGAAGCTTTCTTT
TRBJ2-7 TRBV6-5 . TRBD2 CASSFSGAEQYF TGTGCCAGCAGTTTCAGCGGGGCCGAGCAGTACTTC
TRBJ1-2 TRBV7-8 . . CASSLAIQSTDYGYTF TGTGCCAGCAGCTTAGCGATCCAAAGTACTGACTATGGCTACACCTTC
TRBJ1-1 TRBV5-6 once TRBD1 CASSTTGGGTEAFF TGTGCCAGCAGCACCACAGGGGGTGGGACTGAAGCTTTCTTT
TRBJ2-7 TRBV3-1/TRBV3-2 . TRBD1 CASSQVGTGRSYEQYF TGTGCCAGCAGCCAAGTCGGGACAGGGAGATCCTACGAGCAGTACTTC
TRBJ1-1 TRBV5-6 once . CASSWGVFLEEAFF TGTGCCAGCAGCTGGGGGGTATTCCTCGAGGAAGCTTTCTTT
TRBJ2-7 TRBV19 . TRBD1 CASSIRQGSYEQYF TGTGCCAGTAGTATTAGACAGGGGAGCTACGAGCAGTACTTC
TRBJ1-2 TRBV6-6 . TRBD1 CATSRDRVGYGYTF TGTGCCACGTCCCGGGACAGGGTCGGCTATGGCTACACCTTC
TRBJ1-6 TRBV6-4 . . CASSEQADHNSPLHF TGTGCCAGCAGTGAACAGGCGGACCATAATTCACCCCTCCACTTT
TRBJ2-3 TRBV18 . . CASSPRTANTDTQYF TGTGCCAGCTCACCGAGGACAGCCAACACAGATACGCAGTATTTT
TRBJ2-7 TRBV6-2/TRBV6-3 . . CASSRSGQFWSEQYF TGTGCCAGCAGTCGCAGCGGACAGTTTTGGTCCGAGCAGTACTTC
TRBJ1-1 TRBV7-6 . TRBD1 CASRPTGGFMNTEAFF TGTGCCAGCAGACCCACAGGGGGCTTCATGAACACTGAAGCTTTCTTT
TRBJ1-3 TRBV12-3/TRBV12-4 . . CASSLTAGNTIYF TGTGCCAGCAGTTTAACTGCGGGAAACACCATATATTTT
TRBJ2-7 TRBV3-1/TRBV3-2 . TRBD2 CASSQWWGGYEQYF TGTGCCAGCAGCCAGTGGTGGGGGGGCTACGAGCAGTACTTC
TRBJ2-7 TRBV15 . . CATSRDTFSYEQYF TGTGCCACCAGCAGAGATACCTTTAGCTACGAGCAGTACTTC
TRBJ2-3 TRBV10-3 . TRBD2 CAISNLAGGTDTQYF TGTGCCATCAGTAATCTAGCGGGAGGGACAGATACGCAGTATTTT
TRBJ2-3 TRBV3-1/TRBV3-2 . . CASSRRGSDTQYF TGTGCCAGCAGCCGAAGAGGGTCAGATACGCAGTATTTT
TRBJ1-6 TRBV7-3 . . CASTLNPNQEGHNYNTYNSPLHF TGTGCCAGCACCTTAAATCCCAACCAAGAGGGACACAACTATAATACCTATAATTCACCCCTCCACTTT
TRBJ2-7 TRBV3-1/TRBV3-2 . TRBD1 CASSSRTGVKYEQYF TGTGCCAGCAGCTCCCGGACAGGGGTGAAGTACGAGCAGTACTTC
TRBJ2-3 TRBV2 . TRBD2 CASSLAGGGNTQYF TGTGCCAGCAGCCTAGCGGGAGGCGGGAATACGCAGTATTTT
TRBJ2-3 TRBV5-1 . TRBD2 CASSLAGGSTDTQYF TGCGCCAGCAGCTTGGCCGGGGGGAGCACAGATACGCAGTATTTT
TRBJ2-5 TRBV7-7 . . CASSLVPGVQETQYF TGTGCTAGCAGCTTAGTCCCGGGAGTACAAGAGACCCAGTACTTC
TRBJ1-2 TRBV6-5 . . CATGGTSNYGYTF TGTGCCACCGGCGGGACCTCTAACTATGGCTACACCTTC
TRBJ2-2 TRBV6-1 . . CASSENGAGRTNTGELFF TGTGCCAGCAGTGAAAACGGGGCGGGGAGGACGAACACCGGGGAGCTGTTTTTT
TRBJ2-1 TRBV7-6 . . CASSLNLAYNEQFF TGTGCCAGCAGCTTAAACTTGGCCTACAATGAGCAGTTCTTC
TRBJ2-1 TRBV15 . TRBD2 CATSTPAGDRLFF TGTGCCACCAGCACTCCTGCGGGGGACCGCCTGTTCTTC
TRBJ2-3 TRBV11-3 once . CASSSGKAASTDTQYF TGTGCCAGCAGCTCCGGTAAAGCTGCTAGCACAGATACGCAGTATTTT
TRBJ1-3 TRBV18 . . CASRQIGSGNTIYF TGTGCCAGCAGACAGATCGGCTCTGGAAACACCATATATTTT
TRBJ2-2 TRBV2 . . CASRAGELFF TGTGCCAGCCGGGCCGGGGAGCTGTTTTTT
TRBJ1-4 TRBV18 . TRBD1 CASSPGTGFQKLFF TGTGCCAGCTCACCAGGGACAGGCTTTCAAAAACTGTTTTTT
TRBJ1-6 TRBV25-1 . . CASSRGTSPLHF TGTGCCAGCAGTCGGGGGACCTCACCCCTCCACTTT
TRBJ1-6 TRBV12-3/TRBV12-4 once . CASAGTHNSPLHF TGTGCCTCCGCCGGGACTCATAATTCACCCCTCCACTTT
TRBJ2-5 TRBV11-3 . TRBD2 CASSLGTLAGGIKETQYF TGTGCCAGCAGCTTAGGGACACTAGCGGGAGGTATAAAAGAGACCCAGTACTTC
TRBJ2-7 TRBV19 . . CASSIRRQVNSYEQYF TGTGCCAGTAGTATCCGACGACAGGTCAACTCCTACGAGCAGTACTTC
TRBJ2-2 TRBV28 . TRBD1 CASSSSGQGGWGELFF TGTGCCAGCAGTTCCTCGGGACAGGGGGGTTGGGGGGAGCTGTTTTTT
TRBJ2-2 TRBV24-1 . TRBD1 CATSDTTPGGRTGELFF TGTGCCACCAGTGATACTACCCCAGGGGGCCGCACCGGGGAGCTGTTTTTT
TRBJ1-3 TRBV6-5 . . CASSYSNGRAGNTIYF TGTGCCAGCAGTTACTCGAATGGTAGAGCTGGAAACACCATATATTTT
TRBJ1-1 TRBV7-9 . . CASSTQGLRAFF TGTGCCAGCAGCACACAGGGCTTGAGGGCTTTCTTT
TRBJ1-1 TRBV5-6 . . CASGGRLNTEAFF TGTGCCAGCGGAGGACGGCTGAACACTGAAGCTTTCTTT
TRBJ2-2 TRBV6-4 . . CASSDSMGRPGELFF TGTGCCAGCAGTGACTCGATGGGCAGGCCCGGGGAGCTGTTTTTT
TRBJ1-6 TRBV28 . . CASSLLQGSDNSPLHF TGTGCCAGCAGTCTCCTCCAGGGCAGTGATAATTCACCCCTCCACTTT
TRBJ2-2 TRBV7-6 many TRBD1 CASSSDRGLGTGELFF TGTGCCAGCAGCTCCGACAGGGGGCTCGGCACCGGGGAGCTGTTTTTT
TRBJ1-5 TRBV24-1 once . CATSTQGNQPQHF TGTGCCACCTCCACACAGGGCAATCAGCCCCAGCATTTT
TRBJ2-4 TRBV6-2/TRBV6-3 once TRBD2 CASSYSPGLAGAQYF TGTGCCAGCAGTTACTCTCCGGGACTAGCGGGAGCCCAGTACTTC
TRBJ1-3 TRBV3-1/TRBV3-2 few TRBD1 CASSQGTGGNTIYF TGTGCCAGCAGCCAAGGGACAGGGGGAAACACCATATATTTT
TRBJ1-3 TRBV7-8 . . CASSITGFGGNTIYF TGTGCCAGCAGCATCACAGGTTTTGGCGGAAACACCATATATTTT
TRBJ1-1 TRBV28 once . CASREAGADTEAFF TGTGCCAGCAGAGAGGCAGGGGCGGACACTGAAGCTTTCTTT
TRBJ1-2 TRBV7-2 . . CASSPEANYGYTF TGTGCCAGCAGTCCGGAGGCTAACTATGGCTACACCTTC
TRBJ1-4 TRBV18 . TRBD1 CASSRGQVPNEKLFF TGTGCCAGCTCACGGGGACAGGTCCCCAATGAAAAACTGTTTTTT
TRBJ2-7 TRBV7-9 . TRBD1 CASSLYDRVYEQYF TGTGCCAGCAGCTTATACGACAGGGTTTACGAGCAGTACTTC
TRBJ1-1 TRBV6-6 . . CASSPRGVIHTEAFF TGTGCCAGCAGTCCCCGGGGAGTTATTCACACTGAAGCTTTCTTT
TRBJ2-7 TRBV18 . . CASSPGAGQLSGVTYEQYF TGTGCCAGCTCACCCGGGGCGGGACAGCTTTCCGGGGTGACCTACGAGCAGTACTTC
TRBJ2-7 TRBV9 . TRBD2 CASSVNPTSAYEQYF TGTGCCAGCAGCGTAAACCCGACTAGCGCCTACGAGCAGTACTTC
TRBJ2-2 TRBV12-3/TRBV12-4 . . CASTLSTGELFF TGTGCCAGCACCCTAAGCACCGGGGAGCTGTTTTTT
TRBJ2-5 TRBV7-2 . TRBD2 CASSPGGALTETQYF TGTGCCAGCAGTCCCGGGGGGGCTTTAACAGAGACCCAGTACTTC
TRBJ1-1 TRBV27 . . CASRWYRENTEAFF TGTGCCAGCAGGTGGTACAGGGAGAACACTGAAGCTTTCTTT
TRBJ2-5 TRBV7-8 . . CASSLQRERWGETQYF TGTGCCAGCAGCCTACAGAGGGAGCGATGGGGAGAGACCCAGTACTTC
TRBJ1-6 TRBV9 few . CASSVEQPNSPLHF TGTGCCAGCAGCGTAGAACAGCCTAATTCACCCCTCCACTTT